A selection of T cell receptor beta chains follows, all from one sample in a study of regulatory T cells in long-lasting Graves disease. One entry per CDR3 protein, called by TCRdb with MiXCR from the multiplex PCR reads. The sample carries about 350,000 distinct CDR3 sequences, 15% to 20% recorded once. This sample was also put to use in a study of T cells in Graves' hyperthyroidism and ophthalmopathy.

This specimen was peripheral blood mononuclear cells (PBMCs), taken at new diagnosis, from a patient treated with antithyroid drugs. These receptor sequences come from a young woman with Graves disease. The conserved cysteine and the conserved F or W are not part of the CDR3 here. The D gene is left open where the match is weak.

>.|TRBJ2-6|TRBV7-2
ASSFMADGANVLT
>.|TRBJ2-1|TRBV20-1
SANLLNNEQF
>TRBD2|TRBJ2-1|TRBV27
ASSLGFLAGPSYNEQF
>.|TRBJ1-4|TRBV6-2/TRBV6-3
ASSESREKLF
>TRBD1|TRBJ1-1|TRBV20-1
SASPRTGYTEAF
>TRBD2|TRBJ2-3|TRBV6-5
ASSYSPSGGSIHTQY
>.|TRBJ2-3|TRBV2
ASTGISTDTQY
>.|TRBJ2-5|TRBV12-3/TRBV12-4
ASSLDRPQGETQY
>.|TRBJ1-2|TRBV3-1
ASSQGPQVGGYT
>.|TRBJ1-1|TRBV28
ASSLLTVHTEAF
>.|TRBJ2-7|TRBV12-5
ASGFGGYEQY
>TRBD2|TRBJ2-2|TRBV12-3/TRBV12-4
ASRTGTTRPGELF
>.|TRBJ2-5|TRBV3-1
ASSQASEETQY
>TRBD1|TRBJ1-5|TRBV9
ASSRGLRSNQPQH
>.|TRBJ1-1|TRBV5-1
ASSWRQAAPAMNTEAF
>TRBD1|TRBJ2-7|TRBV19
ASSSTGVYEQY
>.|TRBJ2-3|TRBV28
ASTLDGPSTDTQY
>.|TRBJ2-3|TRBV4-1
ASSQDRTGSPTDTQY
>TRBD2|TRBJ2-7|TRBV20-1
SASTSGRLMPEQY
>TRBD1|TRBJ2-3|TRBV28
ASSPIDREADTQY
>TRBD2|TRBJ2-3|TRBV18
ASSPTTGPGLAATDTQY
>.|TRBJ2-1|TRBV12-3/TRBV12-4
ASTPVAVSYNEQF
>.|TRBJ2-7|TRBV25-1
ASSEVGEQY
>TRBD1|TRBJ1-6|TRBV30
ACAGEGAHSSPLH
>.|TRBJ2-1|TRBV24-1
ATSDQGRNEQF
>TRBD1|TRBJ1-3|TRBV10-3
AIRGQAGNTIY
>.|TRBJ1-4|TRBV6-1
ASSDMDGGGEKLF
>TRBD1|TRBJ1-1|TRBV12-3/TRBV12-4
ASRPQPGQGNTEAF
>TRBD1|TRBJ1-5|TRBV7-8
ASNPSGTGNQPQH